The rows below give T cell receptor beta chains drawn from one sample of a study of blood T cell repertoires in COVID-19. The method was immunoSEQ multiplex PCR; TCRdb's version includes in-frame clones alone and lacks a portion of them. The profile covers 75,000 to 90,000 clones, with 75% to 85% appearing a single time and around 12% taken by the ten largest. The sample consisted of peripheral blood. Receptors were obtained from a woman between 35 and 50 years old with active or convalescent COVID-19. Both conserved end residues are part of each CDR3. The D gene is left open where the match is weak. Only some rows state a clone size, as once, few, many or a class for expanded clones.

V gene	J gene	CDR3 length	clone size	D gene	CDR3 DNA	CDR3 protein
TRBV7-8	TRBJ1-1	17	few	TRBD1	TGTGCCAGCAGCCCGCGGGACAGGGGAGTCTGGAACACTGAAGCTTTCTTT	CASSPRDRGVWNTEAFF
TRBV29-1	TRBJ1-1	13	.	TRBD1	TGCAGCGGGGAGGAGGCAGGGGGCACTGAAGCTTTCTTT	CSGEEAGGTEAFF
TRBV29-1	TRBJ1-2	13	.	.	TGCAGCGTTGGAGGACAGTCTTCCTATGGCTACACCTTC	CSVGGQSSYGYTF
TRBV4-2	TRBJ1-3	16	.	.	TGTGCCAGCAGCCAAGGGGGCCTCAACGAGGGAAACACCATATATTTT	CASSQGGLNEGNTIYF
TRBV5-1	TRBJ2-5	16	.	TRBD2	TGCGCCAGCAGCCTTGGGACTAGCGGAATCCAAGAGACCCAGTACTTC	CASSLGTSGIQETQYF
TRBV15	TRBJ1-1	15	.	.	TGTGCCACCAGCAGAGATGGGGGCATGAACACTGAAGCTTTCTTT	CATSRDGGMNTEAFF
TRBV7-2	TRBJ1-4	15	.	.	TGTGCCAGCAGCTTAGTTAGGGGGTCTAATGAAAAACTGTTTTTT	CASSLVRGSNEKLFF
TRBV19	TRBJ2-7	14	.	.	TGTGCCAGTAGTCCCTCGACAGGCGGCTACGAGCAGTACTTC	CASSPSTGGYEQYF
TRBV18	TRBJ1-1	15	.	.	TGTGCCAGCTCACTAAGACAGGCTACGGACACTGAAGCTTTCTTT	CASSLRQATDTEAFF
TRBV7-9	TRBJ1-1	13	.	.	TGTGCCAGCAGTTCCCAAGCAAGTACTGAAGCTTTCTTT	CASSSQASTEAFF
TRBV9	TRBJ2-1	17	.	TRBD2	TGTGCCAGCAGCCCCAGGACTAGCGGGGGCTCCTACAATGAGCAGTTCTTC	CASSPRTSGGSYNEQFF
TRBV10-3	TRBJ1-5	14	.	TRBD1	TGTGCCATCAAGGGACAGGCTAGCAATCAGCCCCAGCATTTT	CAIKGQASNQPQHF
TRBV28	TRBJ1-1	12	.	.	TGTGCCAGCAGAGGACAGAACACTGAAGCTTTCTTT	CASRGQNTEAFF